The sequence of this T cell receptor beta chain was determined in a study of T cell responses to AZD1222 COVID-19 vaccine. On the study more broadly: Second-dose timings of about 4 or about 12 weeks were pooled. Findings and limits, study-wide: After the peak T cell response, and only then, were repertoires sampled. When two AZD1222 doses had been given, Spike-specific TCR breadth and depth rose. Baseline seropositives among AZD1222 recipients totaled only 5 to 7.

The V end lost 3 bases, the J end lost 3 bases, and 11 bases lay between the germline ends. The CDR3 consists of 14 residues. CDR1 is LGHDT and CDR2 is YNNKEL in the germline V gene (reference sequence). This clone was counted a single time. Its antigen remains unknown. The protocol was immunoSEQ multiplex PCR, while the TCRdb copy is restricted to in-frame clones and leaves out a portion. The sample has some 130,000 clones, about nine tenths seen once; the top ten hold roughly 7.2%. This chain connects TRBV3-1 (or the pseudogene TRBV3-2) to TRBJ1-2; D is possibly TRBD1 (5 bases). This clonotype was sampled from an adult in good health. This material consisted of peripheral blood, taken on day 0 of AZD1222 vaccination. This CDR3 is CASSQGGTDYGYTF. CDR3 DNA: TGTGCCAGCAGCCAGGGAGGGACGGACTATGGCTACACCTTC.